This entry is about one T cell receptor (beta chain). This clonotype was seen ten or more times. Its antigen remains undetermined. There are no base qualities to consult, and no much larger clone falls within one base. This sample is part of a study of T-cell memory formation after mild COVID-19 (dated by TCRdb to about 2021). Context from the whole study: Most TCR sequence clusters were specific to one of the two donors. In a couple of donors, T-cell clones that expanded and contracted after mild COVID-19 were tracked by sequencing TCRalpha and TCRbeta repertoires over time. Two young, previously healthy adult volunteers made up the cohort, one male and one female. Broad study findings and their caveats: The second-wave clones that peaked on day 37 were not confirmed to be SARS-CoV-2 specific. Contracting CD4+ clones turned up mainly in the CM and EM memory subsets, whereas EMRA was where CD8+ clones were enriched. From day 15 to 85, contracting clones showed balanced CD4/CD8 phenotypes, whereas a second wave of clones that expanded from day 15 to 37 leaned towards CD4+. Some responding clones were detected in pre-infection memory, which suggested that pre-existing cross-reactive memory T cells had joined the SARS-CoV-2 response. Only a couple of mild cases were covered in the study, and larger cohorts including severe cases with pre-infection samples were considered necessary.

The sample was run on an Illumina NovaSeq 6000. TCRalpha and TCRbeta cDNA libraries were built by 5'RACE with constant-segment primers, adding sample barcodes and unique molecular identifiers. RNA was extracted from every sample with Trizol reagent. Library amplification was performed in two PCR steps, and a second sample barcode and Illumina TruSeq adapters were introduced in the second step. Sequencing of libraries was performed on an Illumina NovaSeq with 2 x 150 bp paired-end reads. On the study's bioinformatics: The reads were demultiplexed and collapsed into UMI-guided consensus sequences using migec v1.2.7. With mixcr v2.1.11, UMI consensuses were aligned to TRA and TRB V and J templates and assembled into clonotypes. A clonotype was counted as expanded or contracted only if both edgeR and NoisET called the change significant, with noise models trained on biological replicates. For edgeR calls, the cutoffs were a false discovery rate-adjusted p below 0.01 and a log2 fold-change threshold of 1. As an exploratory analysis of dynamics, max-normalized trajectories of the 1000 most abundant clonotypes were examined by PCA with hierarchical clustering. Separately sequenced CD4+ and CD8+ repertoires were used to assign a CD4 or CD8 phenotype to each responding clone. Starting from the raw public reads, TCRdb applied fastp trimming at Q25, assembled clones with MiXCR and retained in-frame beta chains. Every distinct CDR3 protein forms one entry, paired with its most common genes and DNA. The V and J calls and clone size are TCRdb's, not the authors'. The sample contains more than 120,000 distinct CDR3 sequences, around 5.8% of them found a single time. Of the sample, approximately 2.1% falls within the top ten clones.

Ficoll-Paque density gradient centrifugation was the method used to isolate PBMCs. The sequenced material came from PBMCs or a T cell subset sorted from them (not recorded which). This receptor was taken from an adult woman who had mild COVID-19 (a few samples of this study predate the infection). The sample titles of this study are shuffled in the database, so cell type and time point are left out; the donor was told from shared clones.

CDR3 protein: CASSQTGTTPYEQYF. The DNA sequence is given as TGTGCCAGCTCACAGACAGGGACCACTCCCTACGAGCAGTACTTC. The chain is encoded by TRBV18 joined to TRBJ2-7; TRBD1 fits 7 bases in the junction. Relative to germline, V is missing 4 bases and J is missing 2 bases, with 8 bases of the junction outside any gene match. CDR1 KGHSH and CDR2 LQKENI were looked up in the germline V gene. The cysteine opens and the phenylalanine closes a CDR3 of 15 amino acids. The kept DNA is CDR3 alone, 45 bases in frame from the first base.